This TCR beta chain came from a study of graft-versus-host responses after intestinal transplantation. Study-wide background: Tacrolimus plus steroids were given to all recipients for about 3 years, preceded by anti-thymocyte globulin induction.

Assay: immunoSEQ multiplex PCR; the TCRdb copy retains only in-frame clones and omits some. The sample lists 95,000 or so clones; 75% to 95% were seen once. With 6 bases clipped from V and 7 bases from J, the junction kept 8 bases outside the gene matches. In germline, CDR1 is SGDLS, CDR2 YYNGEE. This CDR3 has 14 residues. With regard to this clone: Its specificity is not known.

Study observations and caveats: Analysis identified GvH clones in recipient marrow, with some appearing first in ileum or blood. With peak circulating GvH clone levels came an association with early post-transplant HvG declines.

The V and J genes are TRBV9 and TRBJ1-4, with 8 bases identical to TRBD1. This TCR derives from a human patient who received an intestinal transplant, so some T cells may come from the graft donor. The input for sequencing was PBMCs, taken 453 days after intestinal transplant. The CDR3 DNA reads TGTGCCAGCACCACCACCGACAGGGGTGAAAAACTGTTTTTT. Its translation: CASTTTDRGEKLFF.